The present T cell receptor beta chain was sequenced within a study of regulatory T cells in long-lasting Graves disease. Study-wide results and caveats: Shared public clonotypes totalled about 2,700 in persistent patients, compared with 966 in new patients.

In its sample, this clonotype was seen many times. Its antigen is currently unknown. Time point: newly diagnosed GD, antithyroid drugs for less than 3 months. The TCR library used RNA extracted from PBMCs. CDR3 length: 15 residues. V lost 0 bases, J lost 5 bases, and 14 bases lay in between. Looked up from germline, CDR1 is GTSNPN and CDR2 is SVGIG (reference sequence). Libraries of TCR beta came from iRepertoire HTBI primers plus Arm-PCR of CDR3 regions. MiXCR, run by TCRdb on the multiplex PCR reads, gives a single entry per CDR3 protein. The sample shows a few hundred thousand distinct CDR3 sequences, around 20% of them seen only once.

The receptor's source is a female donor with Graves disease. Here the sequenced sample was peripheral blood mononuclear cells (PBMCs), taken at new diagnosis, from a patient treated with antithyroid drugs. V gene TRBV30 combines with J gene TRBJ2-1; D ambiguous. CDR3 sequence reads: CAWSVNGKNNNEQFF. The CDR3 DNA reads TGTGCCTGGAGTGTTAACGGCAAGAATAACAATGAGCAGTTCTTC.